These 9 T cell receptor beta chains were sequenced from one sample in a study of OX40 agonist ivuxolimab in advanced cancers. The data were produced by immunoSEQ multiplex PCR, yet TCRdb's version contains in-frame clones alone and is incomplete. The sample contains approximately 100,000 clones, approximately 85% of which appear only once. This material consisted of CD4+ or CD8+ T cells sorted from blood, taken in a trial of the OX40 agonist ivuxolimab. Every receptor here comes from an adult with an advanced solid tumor such as melanoma, head and neck, liver or kidney cancer.

The chain links TRBV2 to TRBJ1-5; D is ambiguous. The V gene lost 3 bases and the J gene lost 1 base, with 7 bases spanning the gap. Germline V gene data show CDR1 as SNHLY and CDR2 as FYNNEI. The CDR3 length is 14 residues. CDR3 loop: CASSEGESNQPQHF. Here the CDR3 DNA reads TGTGCCAGCAGTGAGGGAGAGAGCAATCAGCCCCAGCATTTT.

The rearrangement links TRBV2 to TRBJ2-3, with D tentatively TRBD1 (7 bases). Trimming took 6 bases from V and 1 from J, leaving 11 bases between them. The CDR3 totals 14 residues. Germline values: CDR1 SNHLY, CDR2 FYNNEI. CDR3 nucleotides: TGTGCCAGCAGCCAGGGGGAGGGCACAGATACGCAGTATTTT. Its protein product is CASSQGEGTDTQYF.

The rearrangement links TRBV28 to TRBJ2-7; D call uncertain. Germline V gives CDR1 MDHEN, CDR2 SYDVKM. The V end was cut by 1 base, the J end by 5 bases, with 21 bases between. The CDR3 covers 17 residues. CDR3 in DNA: TGTGCCAGCAGTTTATTCCCCACATACCTGGAGACCCACGAGCAGTACTTC. Translating it yields CASSLFPTYLETHEQYF.

This clone was counted a few times. The rearrangement uses TRBV30 and TRBJ2-7, with a weak D call TRBD2 (7 bases). The CDR3 totals 15 residues. Germline V CDR1 and CDR2: GTSNPN, SVGIG (reference sequence). Trimming left V 4 bases short and J 2 bases short, with 18 bases between. The CDR3, as DNA: TGTGCCTGGAATAAAGGGGGGGATCCGACCTACGAGCAGTACTTC. It codes for CAWNKGGDPTYEQYF.

The chain uses TRBV28 and TRBJ2-7; D ambiguous. The CDR3 has 12 residues. Per germline, CDR1 MDHEN and CDR2 SYDVKM. Trimming shortened V by 5 bases and J by 5 bases, and 10 bases separated the two germline ends. This CDR3 reads CASSPRFNEQYF. The CDR3 DNA reads as TGTGCCAGCAGTCCTCGATTTAACGAGCAGTACTTC.

This chain connects TRBV6-5 to TRBJ2-5, with D uncertain. V shed 4 bases and J shed 5 bases, with 5 bases lying between them. Germline V gives CDR1 MNHEY, CDR2 SVGAGI. The CDR3 contains 11 residues. CDR3 nucleotide sequence: TGTGCCAGCAGTTCCTGGGAGACCCAGTACTTC. Its translation is CASSSWETQYF.

The rearrangement uses TRBV5-6 and TRBJ1-1; D is uncertain. There are 15 residues in the CDR3. Germline-derived CDR1 and CDR2 are SGHDT and YYEEEE. Trimming took off 4 bases at V and 0 bases at J, with 13 bases between the two ends. The CDR3 bases are TGTGCCAGCAGCCTAATTACAGTGATGAACACTGAAGCTTTCTTT. Translation gives CASSLITVMNTEAFF.

The chain recombines TRBV7-2 with TRBJ2-3, with a weak D call TRBD2 (6 bases). Trimming stripped 5 bases from V and 0 bases from J, with 15 bases between. CDR1 and CDR2 (germline): SGHTA, FQGNSA. This CDR3 is 16 amino acids long. The CDR3 sequence: CASSRYSGSSTDTQYF. The CDR3 DNA reads as TGTGCCAGCAGCCGATATAGCGGTTCTAGCACAGATACGCAGTATTTT. The complete variable domain, with remaining parts taken from reference TRBV7-2 and TRBJ2-3, reads GAGVSQSPSNKVTEKGKDVELRCDPISGHTALYWYRQSLGQGLEFLIYFQGNSAPDKSGLPSDRFSAERTGGSVSTLTIQRTQQEDSAVYLCASSRYSGSSTDTQYFGPGTRLTVL.

The V call is TRBV6-5, the J call TRBJ2-1; the D is unclear. CDR1 is MNHEY, CDR2 SVGAGI, per germline. This CDR3 is 14 amino acids long. The V gene lost 0 bases and the J gene lost 4 bases, with 7 bases spanning the gap. The CDR3 loop is CASSYSRQYNEQFF. The DNA for the CDR3 is TGTGCCAGCAGTTACTCGCGGCAATACAATGAGCAGTTCTTC.